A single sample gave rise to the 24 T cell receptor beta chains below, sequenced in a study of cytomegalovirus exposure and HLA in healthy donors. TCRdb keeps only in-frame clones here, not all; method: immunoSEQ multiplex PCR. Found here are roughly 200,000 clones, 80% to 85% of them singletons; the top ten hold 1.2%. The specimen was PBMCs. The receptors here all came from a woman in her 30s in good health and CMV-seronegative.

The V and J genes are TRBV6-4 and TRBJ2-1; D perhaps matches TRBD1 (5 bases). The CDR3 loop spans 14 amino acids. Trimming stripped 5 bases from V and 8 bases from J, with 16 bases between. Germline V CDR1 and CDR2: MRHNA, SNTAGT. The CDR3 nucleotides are TGTGCCAGCAGTCCCGGACAAGCAGGAGATGAGCAGTTCTTC. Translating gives CASSPGQAGDEQFF.

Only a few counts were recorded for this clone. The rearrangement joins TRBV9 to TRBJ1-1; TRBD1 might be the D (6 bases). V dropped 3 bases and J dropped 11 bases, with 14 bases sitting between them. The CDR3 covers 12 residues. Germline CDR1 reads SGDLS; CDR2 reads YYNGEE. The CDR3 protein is CASSARGKRAFF. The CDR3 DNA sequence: TGTGCCAGCAGCGCCAGGGGCAAGAGGGCTTTCTTT.

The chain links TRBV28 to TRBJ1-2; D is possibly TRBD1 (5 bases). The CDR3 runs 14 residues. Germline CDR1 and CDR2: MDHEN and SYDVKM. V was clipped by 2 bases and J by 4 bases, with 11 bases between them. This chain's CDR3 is CASSLGGATYGYTF. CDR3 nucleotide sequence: TGTGCCAGCAGTTTAGGAGGGGCGACCTATGGCTACACCTTC.

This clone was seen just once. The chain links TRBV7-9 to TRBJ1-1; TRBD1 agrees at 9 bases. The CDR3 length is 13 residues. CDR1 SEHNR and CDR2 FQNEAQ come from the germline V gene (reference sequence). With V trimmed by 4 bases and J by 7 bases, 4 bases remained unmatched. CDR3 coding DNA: TGTGCCAGCAGCTCCGGGACAGGGTTTGAAGCTTTCTTT. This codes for CASSSGTGFEAFF.

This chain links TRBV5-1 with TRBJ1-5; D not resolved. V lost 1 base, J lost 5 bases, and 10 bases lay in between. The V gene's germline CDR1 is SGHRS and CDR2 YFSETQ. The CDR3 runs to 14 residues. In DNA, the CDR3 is TGCGCCAGCAGCTTGCTAACCGGGGATCAGCCCCAGCATTTT. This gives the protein CASSLLTGDQPQHF.

In nucleotides, the CDR3 is TGTGCCAGCAGCCGGGACAGCTCAACTAATGAAAAACTGTTTTTT. Its protein product is CASSRDSSTNEKLFF. The chain combines TRBV5-4 with TRBJ1-4, with 7 bases lining up with TRBD1. The CDR3 is made up of 15 amino acids. Germline V gene lookup returns CDR1 SGHNT and CDR2 YYREEE (reference sequence). V gave up 4 bases and J gave up 0 bases; unmatched junction bases: 3. The full variable domain, in which reference TRBV5-4 and TRBJ1-4 provide the parts outside the CDR3, is ETGVTQSPTHLIKTRGQQVTLRCSSQSGHNTVSWYQQALGQGPQFIFQYYREEENGRGNFPPRFSGLQFPNYSSELNVNALELDDSALYLCASSRDSSTNEKLFFGSGTQLSVL.

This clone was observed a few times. The CDR3 DNA sequence: TGCGCCAGCAGCCATGGGAGCTCCTACGAGCAGTACTTC. This sequence encodes CASSHGSSYEQYF. The rearrangement uses TRBV4-1 and TRBJ2-7; D possibly corresponds to TRBD2 (5 bases). Germline V CDR1 and CDR2: MGHRA, YSYEKL. Trimming removed 3 bases from V and 0 bases from J, with 6 bases in between. The CDR3 loop spans 13 amino acids.

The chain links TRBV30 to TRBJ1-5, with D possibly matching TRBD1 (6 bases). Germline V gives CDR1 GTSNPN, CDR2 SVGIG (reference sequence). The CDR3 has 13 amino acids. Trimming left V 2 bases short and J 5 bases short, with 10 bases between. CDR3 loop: CAWSKGGHQPQHF. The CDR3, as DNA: TGTGCCTGGAGTAAGGGGGGGCATCAGCCCCAGCATTTT.

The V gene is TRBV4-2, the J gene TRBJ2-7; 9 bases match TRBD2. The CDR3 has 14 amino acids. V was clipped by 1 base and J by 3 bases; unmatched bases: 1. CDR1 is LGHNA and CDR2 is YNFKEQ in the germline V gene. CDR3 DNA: TGTGCCAGCAGCCAAGGACTAGCGGACTACGAGCAGTACTTC. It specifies CASSQGLADYEQYF.

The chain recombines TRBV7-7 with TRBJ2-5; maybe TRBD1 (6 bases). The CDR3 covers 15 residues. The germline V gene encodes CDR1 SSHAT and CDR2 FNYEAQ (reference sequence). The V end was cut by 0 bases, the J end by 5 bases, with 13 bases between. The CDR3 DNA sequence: TGTGCCAGCAGCTTAGCGGGGGCGGTGGGTGAGACCCAGTACTTC. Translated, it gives CASSLAGAVGETQYF.

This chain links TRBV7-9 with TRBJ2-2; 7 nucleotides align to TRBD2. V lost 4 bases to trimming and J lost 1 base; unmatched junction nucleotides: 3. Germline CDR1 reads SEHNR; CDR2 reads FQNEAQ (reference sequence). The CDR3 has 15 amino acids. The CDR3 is CASSSGLKNTGELFF. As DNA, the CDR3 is TGTGCCAGCAGCTCGGGACTAAAGAACACCGGGGAGCTGTTTTTT.

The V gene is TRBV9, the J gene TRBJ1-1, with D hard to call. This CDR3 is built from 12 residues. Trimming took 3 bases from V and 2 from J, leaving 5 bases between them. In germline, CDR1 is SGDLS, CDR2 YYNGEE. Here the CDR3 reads CASSARNTEAFF. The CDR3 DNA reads TGTGCCAGCAGCGCCAGAAACACTGAAGCTTTCTTT. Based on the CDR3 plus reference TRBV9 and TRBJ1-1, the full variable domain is DSGVTQTPKHLITATGQRVTLRCSPRSGDLSVYWYQQSLDQGLQFLIQYYNGEERAKGNILERFSAQQFPDLHSELNLSSLELGDSALYFCASSARNTEAFFGQGTRLTVV.

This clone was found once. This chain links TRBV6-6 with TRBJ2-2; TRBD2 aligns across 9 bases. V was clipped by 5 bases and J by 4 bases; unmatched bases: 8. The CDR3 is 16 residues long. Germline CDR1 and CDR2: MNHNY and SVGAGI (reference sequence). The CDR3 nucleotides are TGTGCCAGCAGTAACATGGCGGGAGGGGGCACCGGGGAGCTGTTTTTT. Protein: CASSNMAGGGTGELFF.

CDR3 in DNA: TGTGCCAGCAGCCGGACAGGGGGTGGAACAGATACGCAGTATTTT. Amino acid sequence: CASSRTGGGTDTQYF. The chain is built from TRBV6-5 and TRBJ2-3; 10 nucleotides match TRBD1. With V trimmed by 6 bases and J by 3 bases, 6 bases remained unmatched. CDR1 is MNHEY and CDR2 is SVGAGI in the germline V gene. The CDR3 extends over 15 amino acids.

Written as DNA, the CDR3 is TGCGCCAGCAGCTTGGCGACTAGCGGGAGTCTCTACGAGCAGTACTTC. As protein: CASSLATSGSLYEQYF. The genes are TRBV5-1 and TRBJ2-7, with 12 bases identical to TRBD2. V was clipped by 0 bases and J by 3 bases; unmatched bases: 4. Germline V gene lookup returns CDR1 SGHRS and CDR2 YFSETQ. This CDR3 contains 16 residues.

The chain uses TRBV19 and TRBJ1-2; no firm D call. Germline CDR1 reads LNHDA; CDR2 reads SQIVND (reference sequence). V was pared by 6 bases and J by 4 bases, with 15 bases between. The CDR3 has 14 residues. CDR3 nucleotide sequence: TGTGCCAGTAGCCCTATTCAACAGACCTATGGCTACACCTTC. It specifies CASSPIQQTYGYTF.

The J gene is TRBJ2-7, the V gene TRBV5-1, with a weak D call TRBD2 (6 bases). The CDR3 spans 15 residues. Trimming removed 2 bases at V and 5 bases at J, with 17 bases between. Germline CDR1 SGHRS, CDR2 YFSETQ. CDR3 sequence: CASSFLAGKVDEQYF. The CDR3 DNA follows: TGCGCCAGCAGCTTCCTTGCGGGGAAAGTTGACGAGCAGTACTTC. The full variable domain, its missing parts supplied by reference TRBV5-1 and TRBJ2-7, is KAGVTQTPRYLIKTRGQQVTLSCSPISGHRSVSWYQQTPGQGLQFLFEYFSETQRNKGNFPGRFSGRQFSNSRSEMNVSTLELGDSALYLCASSFLAGKVDEQYFGPGTRLTVT.

CDR3 DNA: TGTGCCAGCAGTAACAGAGAAAACTATGGCTACACCTTC. It is translated as CASSNRENYGYTF. The rearrangement links TRBV6-1 to TRBJ1-2; no definite D call. V dropped 5 bases and J dropped 2 bases, with 9 bases sitting between them. The CDR3 is 13 amino acids. Germline CDR1 MNHNS, CDR2 SASEGT.

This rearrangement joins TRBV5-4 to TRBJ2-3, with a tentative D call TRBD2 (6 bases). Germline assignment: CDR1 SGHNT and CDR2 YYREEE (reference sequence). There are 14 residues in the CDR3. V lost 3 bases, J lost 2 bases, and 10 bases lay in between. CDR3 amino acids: CASSWGTYTDTQYF. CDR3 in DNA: TGTGCCAGCAGCTGGGGGACTTACACAGATACGCAGTATTTT.

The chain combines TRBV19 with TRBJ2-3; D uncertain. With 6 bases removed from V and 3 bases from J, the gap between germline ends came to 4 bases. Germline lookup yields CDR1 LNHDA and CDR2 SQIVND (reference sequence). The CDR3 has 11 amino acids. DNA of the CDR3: TGTGCCAGTAGCACTACAGATACGCAGTATTTT. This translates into CASSTTDTQYF. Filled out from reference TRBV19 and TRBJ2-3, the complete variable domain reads DGGITQSPKYLFRKEGQNVTLSCEQNLNHDAMYWYRQDPGQGLRLIYYSQIVNDFQKGDIAEGYSVSREKKESFPLTVTSAQKNPTAFYLCASSTTDTQYFGPGTRLTVL.

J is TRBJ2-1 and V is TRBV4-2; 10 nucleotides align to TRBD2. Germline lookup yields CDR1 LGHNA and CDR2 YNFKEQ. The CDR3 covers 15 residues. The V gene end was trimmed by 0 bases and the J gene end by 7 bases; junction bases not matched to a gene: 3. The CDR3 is CASSQDQRGGNEQFF. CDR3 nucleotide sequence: TGTGCCAGCAGCCAAGATCAGCGGGGGGGGAATGAGCAGTTCTTC.

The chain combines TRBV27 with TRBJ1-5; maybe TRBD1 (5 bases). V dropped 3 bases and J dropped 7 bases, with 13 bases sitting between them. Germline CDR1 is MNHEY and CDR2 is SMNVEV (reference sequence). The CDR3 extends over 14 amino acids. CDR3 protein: CASSFSGFEQPQHF. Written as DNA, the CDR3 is TGTGCCAGCAGTTTTTCAGGGTTCGAGCAGCCCCAGCATTTT.

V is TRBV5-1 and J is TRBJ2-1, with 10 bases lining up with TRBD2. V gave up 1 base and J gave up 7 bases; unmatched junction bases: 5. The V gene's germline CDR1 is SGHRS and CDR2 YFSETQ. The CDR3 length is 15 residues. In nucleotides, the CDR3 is TGCGCCAGCAGCTTGACCGGGACTAGCGAAAATGAGCAGTTCTTC. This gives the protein CASSLTGTSENEQFF.

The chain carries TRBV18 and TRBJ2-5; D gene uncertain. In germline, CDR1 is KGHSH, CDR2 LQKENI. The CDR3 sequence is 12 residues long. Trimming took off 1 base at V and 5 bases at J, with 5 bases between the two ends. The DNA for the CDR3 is TGTGCCAGCTCACCACTGGAGGAGACCCAGTACTTC. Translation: CASSPLEETQYF.